What follows describes a single T cell receptor (beta chain). The sample is drawn from a study of identical twins. Everyone who donated was a healthy Caucasian. The CDR3 has 14 amino acids. CDR1 is SEHNR, CDR2 FQNEAQ, per germline (reference sequence). V lost 3 bases, J lost 2 bases, and 9 bases lay in between. One entry per CDR3 protein results from TCRdb running MiXCR on the 5' RACE reads. The sample has 450,000 or so distinct CDR3 sequences, around 24% seen once. This same sample was also part of a study on T cells expressing NK-cell markers. That paper adds: The TCR beta repertoires were obtained from sorted CD3+CD56+NKG2C+, CD3+CD56+NKG2C- and CD3+CD56-NKG2C+ T cells. These clonotypes also led the CD3+CD56-NKG2C+ fraction in several donors.

Sequenced material: CD4+ T cells sorted from blood. The TCR comes from a woman between 18 and 29 years old in good health. The chain carries TRBV7-9 and TRBJ2-3; D is unclear. The CDR3 loop is CASSFGRYTDTQYF. The CDR3 region has the DNA TGTGCCAGCAGCTTCGGACGGTACACAGATACGCAGTATTTT.